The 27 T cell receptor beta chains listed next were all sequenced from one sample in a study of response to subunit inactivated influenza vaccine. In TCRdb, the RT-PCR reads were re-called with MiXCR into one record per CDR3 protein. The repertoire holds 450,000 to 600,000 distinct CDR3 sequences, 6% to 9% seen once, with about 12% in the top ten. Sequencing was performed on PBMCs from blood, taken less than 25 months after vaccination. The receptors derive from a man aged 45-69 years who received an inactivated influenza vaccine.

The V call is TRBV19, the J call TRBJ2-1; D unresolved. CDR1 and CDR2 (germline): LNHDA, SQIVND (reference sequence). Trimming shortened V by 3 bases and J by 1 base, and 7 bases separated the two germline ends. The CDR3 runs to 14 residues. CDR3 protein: CASSIVGSYNEQFF. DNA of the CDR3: TGTGCCAGTAGTATTGTAGGGTCCTACAATGAGCAGTTCTTC.

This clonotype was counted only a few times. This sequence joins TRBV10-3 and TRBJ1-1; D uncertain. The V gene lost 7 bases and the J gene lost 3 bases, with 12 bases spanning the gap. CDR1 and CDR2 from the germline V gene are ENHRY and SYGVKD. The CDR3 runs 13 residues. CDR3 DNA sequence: TGTGCCATCAAGAATGTGGGGTACACTGAAGCTTTCTTT. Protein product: CAIKNVGYTEAFF.

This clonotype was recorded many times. CDR3 loop: CASSATGATYNEQFF. The CDR3 DNA is TGTGCCAGCAGCGCGACAGGCGCCACCTACAATGAGCAGTTCTTC. The J gene is TRBJ2-1, the V gene TRBV12-3 or TRBV12-4; tentative D call: TRBD1 (6 bases). With 6 bases removed from V and 2 bases from J, the gap between germline ends came to 14 bases. The CDR3 loop spans 15 amino acids.

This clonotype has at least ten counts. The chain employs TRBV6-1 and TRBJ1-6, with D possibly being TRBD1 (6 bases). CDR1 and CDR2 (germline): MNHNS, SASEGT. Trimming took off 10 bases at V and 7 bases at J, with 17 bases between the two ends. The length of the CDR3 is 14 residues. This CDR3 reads CATKAGGYNSPLHF. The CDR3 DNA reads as TGTGCCACCAAGGCCGGGGGCTACAATTCACCCCTCCACTTT.

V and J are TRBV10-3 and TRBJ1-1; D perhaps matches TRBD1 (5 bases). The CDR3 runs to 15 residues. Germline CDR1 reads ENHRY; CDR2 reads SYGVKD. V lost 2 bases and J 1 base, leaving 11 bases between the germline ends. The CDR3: CAISEPGHTNTEAFF. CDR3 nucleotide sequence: TGTGCCATCAGTGAGCCTGGACACACGAACACTGAAGCTTTCTTT.

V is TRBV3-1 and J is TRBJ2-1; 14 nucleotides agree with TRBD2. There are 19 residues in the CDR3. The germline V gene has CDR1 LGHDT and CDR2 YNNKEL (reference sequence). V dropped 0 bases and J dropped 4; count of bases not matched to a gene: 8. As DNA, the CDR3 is TGTGCCAGCAGCCAAGAGTTTGGGACTAGCGGGAGAGCGTACAATGAGCAGTTCTTC. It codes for CASSQEFGTSGRAYNEQFF.

Written as DNA, the CDR3 is TGTGCCAGCAGCCAAAGGACAGGGAGAGCTTTCTTT. It translates to CASSQRTGRAFF. The rearrangement joins TRBV3-1 to TRBJ1-1; 8 bases are a match to TRBD1. CDR1 and CDR2 (germline): LGHDT, YNNKEL (reference sequence). This CDR3 is 12 amino acids long. The J segment lost 10 bases and the V segment lost 2 bases, leaving 3 bases of the junction unmatched.

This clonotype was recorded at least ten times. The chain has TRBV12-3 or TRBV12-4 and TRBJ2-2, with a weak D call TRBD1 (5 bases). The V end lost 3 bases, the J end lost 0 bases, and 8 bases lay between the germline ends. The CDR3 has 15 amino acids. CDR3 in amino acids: CASSLRQSNTGELFF. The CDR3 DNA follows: TGTGCCAGCAGTTTGAGACAGTCGAACACCGGGGAGCTGTTTTTT.

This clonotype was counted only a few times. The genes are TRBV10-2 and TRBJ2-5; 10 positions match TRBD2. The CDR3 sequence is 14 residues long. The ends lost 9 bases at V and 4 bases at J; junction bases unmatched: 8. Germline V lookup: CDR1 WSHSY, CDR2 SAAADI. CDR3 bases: TGCGCCAGTGTTGGGAGCGGGGGGGCAGAGACCCAGTACTTC. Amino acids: CASVGSGGAETQYF.

The CDR3 here is CAISGTSGGAPDTQYF. In nucleotides, the CDR3 is TGTGCCATCAGCGGGACTAGCGGGGGGGCACCTGATACGCAGTATTTT. The rearrangement uses TRBV10-3 and TRBJ2-3; TRBD2 agrees at 16 bases. The CDR3 runs 16 residues. V lost 6 bases and J lost 6; bases outside the gene matches: 6. Germline CDR1 is ENHRY and CDR2 is SYGVKD.

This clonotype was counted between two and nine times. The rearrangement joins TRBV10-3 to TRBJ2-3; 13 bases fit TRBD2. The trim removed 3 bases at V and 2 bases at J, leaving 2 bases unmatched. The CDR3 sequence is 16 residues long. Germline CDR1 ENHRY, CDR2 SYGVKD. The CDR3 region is CAISELAGGITDTQYF. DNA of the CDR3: TGTGCCATCAGTGAACTAGCGGGGGGGATCACAGATACGCAGTATTTT.

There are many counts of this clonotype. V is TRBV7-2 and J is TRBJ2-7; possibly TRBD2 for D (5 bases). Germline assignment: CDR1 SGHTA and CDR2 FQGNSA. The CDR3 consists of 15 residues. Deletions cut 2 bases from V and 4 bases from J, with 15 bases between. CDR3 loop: CASSLIEGPRYEQYF. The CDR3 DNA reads TGTGCCAGCAGCTTAATCGAGGGCCCGAGGTACGAGCAGTACTTC.

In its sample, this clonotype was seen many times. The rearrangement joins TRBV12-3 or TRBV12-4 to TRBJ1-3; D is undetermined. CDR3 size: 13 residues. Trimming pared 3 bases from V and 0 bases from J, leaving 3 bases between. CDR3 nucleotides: TGTGCCAGCAGTTTTTTCTCTGGAAACACCATATATTTT. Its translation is CASSFFSGNTIYF.

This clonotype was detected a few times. In DNA, the CDR3 is TGCAGTGCTAGACAGGCTAGCGGGTACAATGAGCAGTTCTTC. This translates into CSARQASGYNEQFF. The rearrangement joins TRBV20-1 to TRBJ2-1; 8 bases fit TRBD2. The germline gives CDR1 DFQATT, CDR2 SNEGSKA (reference sequence). The CDR3 consists of 14 residues. V was pared by 2 bases and J by 4 bases, with 4 bases of the junction left unmatched.

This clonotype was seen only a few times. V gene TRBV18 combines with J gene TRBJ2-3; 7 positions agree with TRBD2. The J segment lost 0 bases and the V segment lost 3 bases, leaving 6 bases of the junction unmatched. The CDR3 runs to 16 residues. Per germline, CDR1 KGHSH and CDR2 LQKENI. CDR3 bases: TGTGCCAGCTCACCTTCTAGCGGTGCTAGCACAGATACGCAGTATTTT. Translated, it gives CASSPSSGASTDTQYF.

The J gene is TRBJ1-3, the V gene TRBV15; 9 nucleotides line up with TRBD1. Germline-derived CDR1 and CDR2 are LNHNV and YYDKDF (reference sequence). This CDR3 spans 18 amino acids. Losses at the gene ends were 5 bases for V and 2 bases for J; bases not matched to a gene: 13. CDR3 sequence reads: CATSVDTYRDRAGNTIYF. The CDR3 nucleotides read TGTGCCACCAGCGTCGACACTTACCGGGACAGGGCTGGAAACACCATATATTTT.

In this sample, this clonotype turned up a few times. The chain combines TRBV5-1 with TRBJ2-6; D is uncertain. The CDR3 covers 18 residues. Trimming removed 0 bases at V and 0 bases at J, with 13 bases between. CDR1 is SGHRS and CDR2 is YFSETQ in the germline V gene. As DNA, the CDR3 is TGCGCCAGCAGCTTGGACGTTTATGCAGACTCTGGGGCCAACGTCCTGACTTTC. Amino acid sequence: CASSLDVYADSGANVLTF.

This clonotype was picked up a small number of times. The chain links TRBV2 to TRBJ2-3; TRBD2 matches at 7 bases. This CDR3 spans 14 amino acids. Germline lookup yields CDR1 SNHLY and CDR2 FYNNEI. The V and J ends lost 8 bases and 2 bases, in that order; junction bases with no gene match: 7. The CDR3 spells CASVTAGYTDTQYF. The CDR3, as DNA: TGTGCCAGCGTAACAGCGGGGTACACAGATACGCAGTATTTT.

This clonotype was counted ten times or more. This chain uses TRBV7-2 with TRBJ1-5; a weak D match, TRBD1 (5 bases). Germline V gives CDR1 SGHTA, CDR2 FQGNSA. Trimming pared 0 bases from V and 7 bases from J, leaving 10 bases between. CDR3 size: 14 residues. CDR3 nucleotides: TGTGCCAGCAGCTTAGCTGTGGGGGGACAGCCCCAGCATTTT. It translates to CASSLAVGGQPQHF.

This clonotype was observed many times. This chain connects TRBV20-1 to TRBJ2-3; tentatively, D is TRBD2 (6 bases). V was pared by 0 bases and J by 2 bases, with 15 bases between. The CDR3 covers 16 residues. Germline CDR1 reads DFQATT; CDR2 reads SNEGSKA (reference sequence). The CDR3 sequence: CSARDLRTIHTDTQYF. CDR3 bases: TGCAGTGCTAGAGACTTGCGGACTATACACACAGATACGCAGTATTTT.

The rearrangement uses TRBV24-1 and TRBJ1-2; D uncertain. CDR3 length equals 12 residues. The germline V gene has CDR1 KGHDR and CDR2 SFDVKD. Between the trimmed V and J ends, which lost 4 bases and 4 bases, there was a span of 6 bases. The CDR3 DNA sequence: TGTGCCACCAGTGACTCGCGCTATGGCTACACCTTC. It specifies CATSDSRYGYTF.

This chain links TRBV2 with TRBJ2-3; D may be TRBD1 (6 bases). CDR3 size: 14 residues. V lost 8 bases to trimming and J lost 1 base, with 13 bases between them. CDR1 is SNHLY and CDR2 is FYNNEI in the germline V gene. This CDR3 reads CASVGDIRTDTQYF. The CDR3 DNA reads TGTGCCAGCGTAGGGGACATCCGCACAGATACGCAGTATTTT.

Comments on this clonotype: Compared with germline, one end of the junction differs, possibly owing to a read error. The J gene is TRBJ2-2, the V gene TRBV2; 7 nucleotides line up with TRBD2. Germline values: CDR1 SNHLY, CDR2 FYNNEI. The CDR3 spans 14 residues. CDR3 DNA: TGTGCCGGCAGATGGGGGAGGGACACCGGGGAGCTGTTTTTT. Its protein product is CAGRWGRDTGELFF. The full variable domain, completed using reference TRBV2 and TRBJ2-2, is EPEVTQTPSHQVTQMGQEVILRCVPISNHLYFYWYRQILGQKVEFLVSFYNNEISEKSEIFDDQFSVERPDGSNFTLKIRSTKLEDSAMYFCAGRWGRDTGELFFGEGSRLTVL.

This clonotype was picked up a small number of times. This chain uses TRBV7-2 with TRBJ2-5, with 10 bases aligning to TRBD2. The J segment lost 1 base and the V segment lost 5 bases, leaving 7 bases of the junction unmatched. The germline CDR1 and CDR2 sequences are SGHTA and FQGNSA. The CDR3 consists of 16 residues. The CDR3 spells CASSLDSGRLQETQYF. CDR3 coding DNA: TGTGCCAGCAGCCTTGATAGCGGGAGGCTCCAAGAGACCCAGTACTTC.

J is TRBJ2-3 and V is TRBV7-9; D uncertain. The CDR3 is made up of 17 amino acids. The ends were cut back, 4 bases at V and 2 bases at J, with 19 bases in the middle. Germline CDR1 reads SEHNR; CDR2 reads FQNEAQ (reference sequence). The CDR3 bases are TGTGCCAGCAGCTCCCCAGGCCTCCAACCGCTCACAGATACGCAGTATTTT. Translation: CASSSPGLQPLTDTQYF.

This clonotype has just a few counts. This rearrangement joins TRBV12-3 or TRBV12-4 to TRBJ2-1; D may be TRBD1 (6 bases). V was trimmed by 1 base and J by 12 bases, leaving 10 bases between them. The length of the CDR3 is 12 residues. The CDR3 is CASSLDLRGQFF. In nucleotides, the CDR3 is TGTGCCAGCAGTTTAGACCTCAGGGGGCAGTTCTTC.

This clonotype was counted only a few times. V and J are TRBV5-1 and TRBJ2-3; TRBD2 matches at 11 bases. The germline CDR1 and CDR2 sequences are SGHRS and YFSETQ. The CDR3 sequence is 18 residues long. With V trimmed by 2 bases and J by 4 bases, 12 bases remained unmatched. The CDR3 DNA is TGCGCCAGCAGCTTACTAGCGGGAGTCCGCCAGGCGTCAGATACGCAGTATTTT. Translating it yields CASSLLAGVRQASDTQYF.